This T cell receptor beta chain was found in a study of spatial heterogeneity in lung cancer. In the study overall: Within raw reads, each unique TCR and UMI combination appeared on average more than ten times. Study conclusions and caveats: More often at tumor resection than at routine follow-up, ubiquitous expanded tumor TCRs were detected in the blood.

The CDR3 is 14 amino acids. Germline assignment: CDR1 LGHDT and CDR2 YNNKEL (reference sequence). V was clipped by 5 bases and J by 4 bases; unmatched bases: 7. Time point in this sample: sample taken at primary tumor resection. Frozen PBMC, nontumor lung or tumor provided whole RNA, which was sequenced unsorted. On this clonotype: Its antigen is currently unknown.

In TCRdb, the 5' RACE reads were re-called with MiXCR into one record per CDR3 protein. In the table there are about 45,000 distinct CDR3 sequences, 12% of which are singletons. The chain uses TRBV3-1 and TRBJ1-1; 7 positions agree with TRBD1. Sequences were derived from PBMCs, sampled at surgery. This clonotype originated in a female donor with early-stage non-small cell lung cancer. The CDR3 sequence is CASSYRGGGTEAFF. The CDR3 coding sequence is TGTGCCAGCAGCTACAGGGGCGGGGGCACTGAAGCTTTCTTT.